This record looks at one TCR beta chain sequence and its context. Its antigen is unknown. This CDR3 has 17 amino acids. With 5 bases clipped from V and 2 bases from J, the junction kept 6 bases outside the gene matches. The record originates from a study of blood T cells in healthy people across ages. Across the whole study: About one barcoded beta molecule was captured per two T cells (by template switching). General observations from the study: In long-lived donors, naive CD4+ cell counts and diversity exceeded those of aged donors. Roughly linear declines in TCR beta diversity per million T cells occurred with age.

A sample-barcoded 5' primer and a J-beta primer mix were used in a second PCR of roughly 7 to 11 cycles. One entry per CDR3 protein, called by TCRdb with MiXCR from the 5' RACE reads. The sample has some 750,000 distinct CDR3 sequences; approximately 21% are singletons. The people who gave samples were healthy Caucasians from Russia, aged about 6 to 100. This chain links TRBV12-3 or TRBV12-4 with TRBJ2-4, with TRBD2 matching over 13 bases. The TCR originated in a man aged 65 to 79 in good health. The sequencing input was blood. CDR3 bases: TGTGCCAGCAGTCTCCGACTAGCGGGAGGTACCAAAAACATTCAGTACTTC. Its translation is CASSLRLAGGTKNIQYF.